The clone carrying this TCR beta chain occurred many times. Ophthalmopathy patients all had a Clinical Activity Score of at least 3, a NOSPECS grade of at least 4 and disease under 3 months old. TCR beta CDR3 regions were amplified from RNA. Using the HTBI primer set, a first-round RT-PCR was run on the TCR CDR3. Via MiXCR, TCRdb re-called the multiplex PCR reads, giving one row per CDR3 protein. This sample has around 350,000 distinct CDR3 sequences, with around 15% found just once. The entry originates in a study of T cells in Graves' hyperthyroidism and ophthalmopathy. This CDR3 contains 11 residues. V dropped 3 bases and J dropped 3 bases, with 2 bases sitting between them. Germline V gives CDR1 KGHDR, CDR2 SFDVKD.

This clonotype originated in a woman aged 55-70 years with Graves' ophthalmopathy. The chain uses TRBV24-1 and TRBJ2-7; D uncertain. The sample comprised blood. The CDR3 DNA sequence: TGTGCCACCAGTGATAACTACGAGCAGTACTTC. Its translation is CATSDNYEQYF.